The rows below give T cell receptor beta chains drawn from one sample of a study of early stage breast cancer tumors. Generated by immunoSEQ multiplex PCR, the TCRdb table keeps only in-frame clones and is missing some. The table includes about 41,000 clones, around 69% detected once. The specimen sequenced was blood. These receptors originate from a person in their fifties or sixties with breast cancer. CDR3s include the opening cysteine and the closing phenylalanine or tryptophan. Fields, in order: D gene, V gene, clone size, J gene, CDR3 DNA, CDR3 protein. A D gene is named only where the DNA matches it firmly. Clone sizes are given selectively: once, few, many, or a class where the clone is expanded.

>TRBD1|TRBV11-2|.|TRBJ2-5
TGTGCCAGCAGATGGACAGGGGGCGAGAGGGAGACCCAGTACTTC
CASRWTGGERETQYF
>.|TRBV5-4|.|TRBJ1-2
TGTGCCAGCAGCCTGGTAACGGGGGAAGGCTACACCTTC
CASSLVTGEGYTF
>.|TRBV4-3|.|TRBJ1-1
TGCGCCAGCAGCCAAGTTTCGAGGGCTGAAGCTTTCTTT
CASSQVSRAEAFF
>.|TRBV30|.|TRBJ1-1
TGTGCCTGGAGGGAGGGGTACACTGAAGCTTTCTTT
CAWREGYTEAFF
>.|TRBV10-1|few|TRBJ2-2
TGCGCCAGCAGTGGGGCGACCCTAGCCGCCGGGGAGCTGTTTTTT
CASSGATLAAGELFF
>TRBD1|TRBV29-1|few|TRBJ2-1
TGCAGCGTTGCTAGACAGGGGGCGAGCAATGAGCAGTTCTTC
CSVARQGASNEQFF
>.|TRBV7-2|.|TRBJ1-2
TGTGCCAGCAGCTTAGCCGTTCGGGGGACCGCTGGCTACACCTTC
CASSLAVRGTAGYTF
>.|TRBV14|.|TRBJ2-5
TGTGCCAGCAGCCAAGATTGGGGAGGCCCCGGGACCCAGTACTTC
CASSQDWGGPGTQYF
>.|TRBV6-1|.|TRBJ1-2
TGTGCCAGCACTAGGACACCGGCTAACTATGGCTACACCTTC
CASTRTPANYGYTF
>TRBD2|TRBV7-9|.|TRBJ2-1
TGTGCCAGCAGCTCGAGTAGCGGGAGGGCCAACAATGAGCAGTTCTTC
CASSSSSGRANNEQFF
>.|TRBV4-3|.|TRBJ1-2
TGCGCCAGCAGCCAAGAGCCAGGCATCGTCTACGGCTACACCTTC
CASSQEPGIVYGYTF
>.|TRBV6-5|.|TRBJ1-1
TGTGCCAGCAGACCCGGGACAAGATTTGGTGAAGCTTTCTTT
CASRPGTRFGEAFF
>.|TRBV25-1|.|TRBJ2-5
TGTGCCAGCACCCAACTCGGGGAGACCCAGTACTTC
CASTQLGETQYF
>TRBD1|TRBV25-1|few|TRBJ1-2
TGTGCCAGCAGTGAGCGGACAGGGAGGGGTGGCTACACCTTC
CASSERTGRGGYTF
>.|TRBV7-2|once|TRBJ1-3
TGTGCCAGCAGCTTAAGGCGCGGTAGCTCTGGAAACACCATATATTTT
CASSLRRGSSGNTIYF
>TRBD2|TRBV11-3|.|TRBJ2-3
TGTGCCAGCAGCTTAGAGGGGACTAGGGGCACAGATACGCAGTATTTT
CASSLEGTRGTDTQYF
>TRBD2|TRBV14|.|TRBJ2-1
TGTGCCAGCAGCCTATCCTGGACTAGCGGGAGGGGTGGGTACAATGAGCAGTTCTTC
CASSLSWTSGRGGYNEQFF
>.|TRBV11-3|.|TRBJ2-7
TGTGCCAGCAGCACGCAGACAGGAACCTCCTACGAGCAGTACTTC
CASSTQTGTSYEQYF
>.|TRBV6-6|.|TRBJ1-1
TGTGCCAGCAGTTCCCGCAAGGGAGGAGTGGCTGAAGCTTTCTTT
CASSSRKGGVAEAFF
>TRBD2|TRBV5-4|.|TRBJ2-2
TGTGCCAGCAGCCCGGGGGGGGCGGGAACCGGGGAGCTGTTTTTT
CASSPGGAGTGELFF
>.|TRBV6-1|.|TRBJ2-3
TGTGCCAGCAGTGACCCGCACCAACAAAGCACAGATACGCAGTATTTT
CASSDPHQQSTDTQYF
>TRBD1|TRBV19|.|TRBJ1-5
TGTGCCAGTAGATGGGGACAGGGGTCGGTTCAGCCCCAGCATTTT
CASRWGQGSVQPQHF
>TRBD1|TRBV5-4|.|TRBJ1-1
TGTGCCAGCTCCGGGTGGCAGGGGGTTACTGAAGCTTTCTTT
CASSGWQGVTEAFF
>TRBD2|TRBV4-3|.|TRBJ2-5
TGCGCCAGCAGCCAAGAAGGGACTAGCGAAGAGACCCAGTACTTC
CASSQEGTSEETQYF
>.|TRBV5-6|.|TRBJ1-6
TGTGCCAGCAGCTCCCGAGAGGGCTCTTCACCCCTCCACTTT
CASSSREGSSPLHF
>TRBD2|TRBV5-1|once|TRBJ2-5
TGCGCCAGCACCCGGGAAGCGGGGGGCCGGGTGACCCAGTACTTC
CASTREAGGRVTQYF
>TRBD2|TRBV6-1|.|TRBJ2-7
TGTGCCAGCAGTCGAAATAGCGGGGGGACCTACGAGCAGTACTTC
CASSRNSGGTYEQYF